These 19 T cell receptor beta chains share one sample of origin, sequenced in a study of blood T cell repertoires in COVID-19. TCRdb keeps only in-frame clones here, not all; method: immunoSEQ multiplex PCR. The data show 220,000 or so clones, approximately 78% seen once. The material sequenced was peripheral blood. The receptor set was obtained from a woman older than 75 with COVID-19, enrolled during active disease.

About this clone itself: Other DNA sequences in this specimen translate into the identical CDR3. The CDR3 here is CASSGNYGYTF. The CDR3 region has the DNA TGTGCCAGCTCAGGGAACTATGGCTACACCTTC. The gene calls are TRBV28 and TRBJ1-2; a possible D gene is TRBD1 (5 bases). This CDR3 spans 11 amino acids. Trimming cost V 8 bases and J 2 bases, with 6 bases left between them. The germline gives CDR1 MDHEN, CDR2 SYDVKM.

The V and J genes are TRBV7-9 and TRBJ2-7; D remains unclear. This CDR3 has 15 residues. Germline CDR1 is SEHNR and CDR2 is FQNEAQ (reference sequence). V lost 1 base and J 6 bases, leaving 16 bases between the germline ends. DNA of the CDR3: TGTGCCAGCAGCTTAGGAGCCCTGAAGCGTTCCGAGCAGTACTTC. This sequence encodes CASSLGALKRSEQYF.

This chain joins TRBV14 and TRBJ1-3; a possible D gene is TRBD1 (6 bases). CDR1 and CDR2 (germline): SGHDN, FVKESK. This CDR3 comprises 15 residues. With 4 bases removed from V and 1 base from J, the gap between germline ends came to 11 bases. CDR3 sequence reads: CASSRVRGSGNTIYF. The CDR3, as DNA: TGTGCCAGCAGCCGTGTCAGGGGATCTGGAAACACCATATATTTT. Full variable domain (remainder filled in from reference TRBV14 and TRBJ1-3): EAGVTQFPSHSVIEKGQTVTLRCDPISGHDNLYWYRRVMGKEIKFLLHFVKESKQDESGMPNNRFLAERTGGTYSTLKVQPAELEDSGVYFCASSRVRGSGNTIYFGEGSWLTVV.

This clone was recorded only once. The chain combines TRBV9 with TRBJ2-5, with 7 positions matching TRBD2. The length of the CDR3 is 14 residues. Germline trimming cut 2 bases from V and 5 bases from J; bases unmatched to any gene: 6. Germline V gives CDR1 SGDLS, CDR2 YYNGEE. Written as DNA, the CDR3 is TGTGCCAGCAGCGTGGGGGGGAATTGGGAGACCCAGTACTTC. The encoded protein is CASSVGGNWETQYF.

This clone was observed once. The chain employs TRBV10-1 and TRBJ1-1, with 9 bases lining up with TRBD1. Per the germline V gene, CDR1 is WNHNN and CDR2 is SYGVQD (reference sequence). The CDR3 extends over 15 amino acids. The V gene end was trimmed by 3 bases and the J gene end by 1 base; junction bases not matched to a gene: 3. This CDR3 is CASSDRTGANTEAFF. The CDR3 DNA follows: TGCGCCAGCAGTGACCGGACAGGGGCGAACACTGAAGCTTTCTTT.

V and J are TRBV5-8 and TRBJ2-3; possibly TRBD1 for D (5 bases). The CDR3 sequence is 16 residues long. From germline, CDR1 is SGHTS and CDR2 YDEGEE. Between the trimmed V and J ends, which lost 5 bases and 0 bases, there was a span of 16 bases. DNA of the CDR3: TGTGCCAGCAGGTACGGAACAGGAGCTAGCACAGATACGCAGTATTTT. Amino acids: CASRYGTGASTDTQYF.

The V and J genes are TRBV5-1 and TRBJ2-5; TRBD1 agrees at 12 bases. From germline, CDR1 is SGHRS and CDR2 YFSETQ. Losses at the gene ends were 4 bases for V and 4 bases for J; bases not matched to a gene: 11. This CDR3 spans 17 amino acids. The CDR3 sequence: CASSVGTGGARSETQYF. The CDR3, as DNA: TGCGCCAGCAGCGTCGGGACAGGGGGCGCGCGGTCAGAGACCCAGTACTTC.

The chain links TRBV5-1 to TRBJ1-1; possibly TRBD1 for D (6 bases). Trimming stripped 4 bases from V and 5 bases from J, with 15 bases between. Germline V lookup: CDR1 SGHRS, CDR2 YFSETQ. CDR3 size: 14 residues. DNA for the CDR3: TGCGCCAGCAGCCGGGAGGGGGACTATACTGAAGCTTTCTTT. This encodes CASSREGDYTEAFF.

The chain recombines TRBV6-4 with TRBJ1-1; D unclear. This CDR3 is built from 14 residues. V lost 6 bases to trimming and J lost 3 bases, with 14 bases between them. Germline V lookup: CDR1 MRHNA, CDR2 SNTAGT. CDR3 nucleotides: TGTGCCAGCAGAAACTACTACCGGGACACTGAAGCTTTCTTT. Its protein is CASRNYYRDTEAFF.

The rearrangement joins TRBV19 to TRBJ1-5; 7 positions agree with TRBD1. Germline V gives CDR1 LNHDA, CDR2 SQIVND (reference sequence). Losses at the gene ends were 7 bases for V and 1 base for J; bases not matched to a gene: 7. The CDR3 spans 15 residues. DNA for the CDR3: TGTGCCAGTACCCAGGACAGGCCCAGCAATCAGCCCCAGCATTTT. This translates into CASTQDRPSNQPQHF.

There are a few counts of this clone. This chain uses TRBV5-1 with TRBJ2-5, with D possibly TRBD1 on 7 matching bases. The CDR3 consists of 13 residues. Trimming cost V 5 bases and J 3 bases, with 11 bases left between them. The germline V gene has CDR1 SGHRS and CDR2 YFSETQ. CDR3: CASRAGTEETQYF. The DNA for the CDR3 is TGCGCCAGCAGGGCGGGGACAGAAGAGACCCAGTACTTC.

The chain employs TRBV5-6 and TRBJ1-3, with 8 bases fitting TRBD1. The CDR3 is made up of 15 amino acids. Looked up from germline, CDR1 is SGHDT and CDR2 is YYEEEE. Unmatched junction bases numbered 2, after V lost 0 bases and J lost 3 bases. The CDR3 loop reads CASSLAGGLGNTIYF. CDR3 coding DNA: TGTGCCAGCAGCTTGGCAGGGGGCCTTGGAAACACCATATATTTT. Full variable domain (remainder filled in from reference TRBV5-6 and TRBJ1-3): DAGVTQSPTHLIKTRGQQVTLRCSPKSGHDTVSWYQQALGQGPQFIFQYYEEEERQRGNFPDRFSGHQFPNYSSELNVNALLLGDSALYLCASSLAGGLGNTIYFGEGSWLTVV.

This chain uses TRBV2 with TRBJ1-2; D unresolved. The CDR3 is 15 amino acids. V lost 0 bases, J lost 2 bases, and 10 bases lay in between. Germline-derived CDR1 and CDR2 are SNHLY and FYNNEI. For the CDR3, the DNA is TGTGCCAGCAGTGAAGCGCGAGCCCTAAACTATGGCTACACCTTC. Translation gives CASSEARALNYGYTF.

V is TRBV2 and J is TRBJ2-7; 7 nucleotides align to TRBD2. CDR1 is SNHLY and CDR2 is FYNNEI in the germline V gene. Germline trimming cut 7 bases from V and 7 bases from J; bases unmatched to any gene: 13. This CDR3 has 14 residues. Here the CDR3 DNA reads TGTGCCAGCAACGTCCGGGAGGCCCTTGGGGAGCAGTACTTC. It encodes CASNVREALGEQYF.

The chain joins TRBV19 to TRBJ2-5; no clear D. This CDR3 has 13 residues. Looked up from germline, CDR1 is LNHDA and CDR2 is SQIVND (reference sequence). V lost 1 base, J lost 5 bases, and 8 bases lay in between. CDR3 loop: CASSIGLLETQYF. Written as DNA, the CDR3 is TGTGCCAGTAGTATAGGTCTCCTGGAGACCCAGTACTTC.

The DNA of the CDR3 is TGTGCCATCAGTGTACAGGGAGCTAACTATGGCTACACCTTC. Translation: CAISVQGANYGYTF. The chain is built from TRBV10-3 and TRBJ1-2; TRBD1 might be the D (6 bases). The ends were cut back, 4 bases at V and 0 bases at J, with 9 bases in the middle. The V gene's germline CDR1 is ENHRY and CDR2 SYGVKD. The CDR3 has 14 residues.

This chain connects TRBV28 to TRBJ1-2, with a possible D match to TRBD1 (5 bases). The CDR3 has 17 residues. The V gene lost 3 bases and the J gene lost 6 bases, with 23 bases spanning the gap. Per the germline V gene, CDR1 is MDHEN and CDR2 is SYDVKM. CDR3 DNA sequence: TGTGCCAGCAGTTTGGGAGGGGTCCTAGGCGGTAGGGATGGCTACACCTTC. Protein: CASSLGGVLGGRDGYTF.

This clone was detected a few times. The gene calls are TRBV5-1 and TRBJ2-1; 7 bases map to TRBD2. The CDR3 sequence is 14 residues long. V lost 1 base, J lost 7 bases, and 5 bases stayed unmatched. Per germline, CDR1 SGHRS and CDR2 YFSETQ. The CDR3 here is CASSLPSGMNEQFF. The CDR3 nucleotides read TGCGCCAGCAGCTTGCCCAGCGGGATGAATGAGCAGTTCTTC.

J is TRBJ2-3 and V is TRBV10-2, with D unresolved. This CDR3 has 14 amino acids. Germline values: CDR1 WSHSY, CDR2 SAAADI. V lost 4 bases and J 2 bases, leaving 10 bases between the germline ends. The CDR3 spells CASSGLQSTDTQYF. The CDR3 region has the DNA TGCGCCAGCAGTGGTCTTCAGTCCACAGATACGCAGTATTTT.